This T cell receptor (beta chain) was observed in a study of tumor-infiltrating lymphocytes in primary liver carcinoma. Using a constant-region primer together with ProtoScript II reverse transcriptase, TCR beta cDNA was made from 500 ng of total RNA. Three nested multiplex PCR rounds of slightly modified ARM-PCR generated TCR beta libraries. TCRdb passed the multiplex PCR reads through MiXCR, listing each CDR3 protein once. The sample contains approximately 24,000 distinct CDR3 sequences, 75% to 80% of which appear only once. Co-extracted RNA and DNA came from about 19-30 mg of unsorted bulk tissue. Sampling was performed at five separate regions of each tumor. General study findings and limits: Blood's top-250-clone fraction was significantly lower than that of tumors (p = 0.039). Presence in all five tumor regions was observed for only about 7-25% of top clones.

In the case of this clonotype: Its antigen is as yet unknown.

This clonotype was sampled from a man between 35 and 55 years old with primary liver carcinoma and hepatitis B virus infection. The sequencing input was liver tumor tissue from sampling region 3. Specified subset: tumor region T3, left-lateral pole.

Written as DNA, the CDR3 is TGCGCCAGCAGCTTGGCTACCCATACGCAGTATTTT. Its protein is CASSLATHTQYF. The J gene is TRBJ2-3, the V gene TRBV5-1; D ambiguous. V dropped 0 bases and J dropped 7 bases, with 6 bases sitting between them. This CDR3 has 12 residues. Looked up from germline, CDR1 is SGHRS and CDR2 is YFSETQ. The full variable domain, rest sourced from reference TRBV5-1 and TRBJ2-3, is KAGVTQTPRYLIKTRGQQVTLSCSPISGHRSVSWYQQTPGQGLQFLFEYFSETQRNKGNFPGRFSGRQFSNSRSEMNVSTLELGDSALYLCASSLATHTQYFGPGTRLTVL.